This T cell receptor beta chain was identified during a study of shared T cell receptors in the human thymus (dated by TCRdb to 2020 to 2023). With regard to the full study: The study examined how self-reactive, shared T-cell receptor alpha chains are generated in the human thymus.

The CDR3 starts with the cysteine, ends with the phenylalanine, and has 17 residues. CDR3 DNA is the only sequence kept; it has 51 bases, read in frame from the first base. The germline V gene encodes CDR1 SEHNR and CDR2 FQNEAQ (reference sequence). The germline V and J ends show losses of 2 bases and 2 bases respectively, and no gene match explains 8 bases of the junction. The library relied on the immunoSEQ multiplex PCR assay. TCRdb limited this immuneACCESS table to in-frame rearrangements with V and J called. A share of clones is missing; checked studies link under half to unresolved V genes, and the rest is unexplained. This sample gives approximately 730,000 clones in total; around 85% of them show up just once. More than 0.01% of the sample rests with the top ten. As concerns this clone: Its antigen remains unidentified. Within one base of it there is no much larger clone, and no base qualities were kept.

These same records also appear under a second study, on human thymus T cells. As noted in the second study: In Finland, the donors were immunologically healthy infants who were having open corrective cardiac surgery for congenital heart defects. The thymus tissue came from surgical resects taken out during corrective cardiac surgery. Biased V and J gene segment usage appeared to be present in both thymic and peripheral blood repertoires. Highly overlapping thymic TCR repertoires among unrelated individuals were reported in the related research. The study used about 8 infant thymus samples plus four related peripheral blood samples to characterize TCR alpha and beta repertoires. Donor ages ranged from roughly 6 to 250 days, and the cohort comprised over five male and two female infants. Thymocytes were freed from the tissue by mechanical means and kept at -70 degrees C as pellets of roughly 8.5-31 million cells. A QIAsymphony instrument was used to extract genomic DNA from the frozen cell pellets. TCRB and TCRAD loci were amplified from a standardized quantity of quality-controlled genomic DNA using the immunoSEQ multiplex PCR assay. Amplicons spanned the V(D)J region at a length sufficient to cover the CDR3 and identify V and J genes. Through the commercial immunoSEQ service, the amplicons were sequenced on an Illumina platform. Primer bias and sequencing errors were corrected as previously described, and TCRAD and TCRB were defined on the basis of the IMGT database. immunoSEQ Analyzer 3.0 and VDJTools were used for repertoire analysis, which covered basic statistics, V/J segment usage, diversity estimates, rarefaction and pairwise overlap. Chao1, ChaoE, Efron-Thisted, Shannon and inverse Simpson indices were used to estimate diversity, which was also estimated on datasets down-sampled to the smallest sample. Repertoire overlap used strict matching of CDR3 nucleotide sequence, V gene and J gene, with Jaccard-based multidimensional scaling clustering. On average, thymus samples yielded around 800,000 unique TCRB clonotypes, whereas blood samples yielded 65,000 to 100,000.

Rearrangement joined TRBV7-9 to TRBJ2-1, with 8 bases in between that match TRBD1. The clonotype was recovered from a girl less than two years old with a congenital heart defect. Donor details come from another sample of the same person, matched by shared clones. Sample: thymocytes. For the CDR3, the sequence is CASSLPRTGRPYNEQFF. In nucleotide form, the sequence is TGTGCCAGCAGCTTACCGCGGACAGGGCGACCCTACAATGAGCAGTTCTTC.